These 24 T cell receptor beta chains came from one sample sequenced in a study of technical replicates of blood from a few donors. The protocol was immunoSEQ multiplex PCR, while the TCRdb copy is restricted to in-frame clones and leaves out a portion. Of about 53,000 clones in the sample, roughly 86% are singletons; the top ten hold roughly 5.8%. The sample comprised PBMCs. These receptors were obtained from a human donor in good health. Some clones in this sample may be carry-over from other donors' samples.

This rearrangement joins TRBV2 to TRBJ2-2; D is uncertain. V shed 6 bases and J shed 4 bases, with 12 bases lying between them. In germline, CDR1 is SNHLY, CDR2 FYNNEI. The CDR3 is made up of 14 amino acids. The DNA of the CDR3 is TGTGCCAGCAGGGCCCAGAGGAGCACCGGGGAGCTGTTTTTT. It codes for CASRAQRSTGELFF.

The chain has TRBV10-3 and TRBJ2-3, with D possibly TRBD2 on 6 matching bases. CDR1 and CDR2 from the germline V gene are ENHRY and SYGVKD. Trimming cost V 11 bases and J 4 bases, with 13 bases left between them. This CDR3 has 12 amino acids. The DNA for the CDR3 is TGTGCCGCCGGGGCGGGGTCAGATACGCAGTATTTT. This encodes CAAGAGSDTQYF.

This sequence joins TRBV25-1 and TRBJ1-2, with TRBD1 matching 9 bases. Germline CDR1 MGHDK, CDR2 SYGVNS. V lost 7 bases and J lost 7; bases outside the gene matches: 7. The CDR3 has 13 residues. The CDR3 DNA follows: TGTGCCAGCATCTGGACAGGGGCGACTGGCTACACCTTC. Protein product: CASIWTGATGYTF.

J is TRBJ1-2 and V is TRBV5-6; 10 bases are a match to TRBD1. Germline CDR1 is SGHDT and CDR2 is YYEEEE. This CDR3 is built from 15 residues. Trimming at V came to 2 bases and at J to 8 bases, leaving 9 bases not matched to a gene. In DNA, the CDR3 is TGTGCCAGCAGCTTAACCGGGACAGGGGTCAGGGGCTACACCTTC. Its protein product is CASSLTGTGVRGYTF.

This clone has more than one count but fewer than ten. The CDR3 protein is CASSGTGREWNTEAFF. CDR3 nucleotide sequence: TGTGCCAGCAGTGGGACAGGGCGGGAGTGGAACACTGAAGCTTTCTTT. The gene calls are TRBV5-4 and TRBJ1-1; 9 bases align to TRBD1. Germline V gives CDR1 SGHNT, CDR2 YYREEE (reference sequence). This CDR3 has 16 residues. Losses at the gene ends were 5 bases for V and 1 base for J; bases not matched to a gene: 9.

V usage is TRBV4-2 and J usage is TRBJ2-5; possibly TRBD2 for D (5 bases). Germline V gene lookup returns CDR1 LGHNA and CDR2 YNFKEQ. The CDR3 runs to 15 residues. Trimming left V 0 bases short and J 2 bases short, with 10 bases between. The CDR3 loop is CASSQEIQRQETQYF. The CDR3 nucleotides are TGTGCCAGCAGCCAAGAAATCCAGCGGCAAGAGACCCAGTACTTC.

This chain uses TRBV13 with TRBJ2-7, with D possibly being TRBD1 (5 bases). The CDR3 runs to 13 residues. Germline V gives CDR1 PRHDT, CDR2 FYEKMQ (reference sequence). The V end was cut by 5 bases, the J end by 0 bases, with 8 bases between. The chain's CDR3 is CASSTRDSYEQYF. The DNA for the CDR3 is TGTGCCAGCAGCACCAGGGACTCCTACGAGCAGTACTTC.

This clone was counted only a few times. The chain joins TRBV4-3 to TRBJ2-1, with TRBD1 matching 8 bases. The CDR3 loop spans 16 amino acids. The ends lost 0 bases at V and 4 bases at J; junction bases unmatched: 5. Germline V gives CDR1 LGHNA, CDR2 YSLEER. CDR3 sequence reads: CASSQDGQGAYNEQFF. The CDR3 DNA follows: TGCGCCAGCAGCCAAGACGGGCAGGGGGCATACAATGAGCAGTTCTTC.

The chain joins TRBV5-4 to TRBJ2-1; 8 bases are shared with TRBD2. This CDR3 region has 15 residues. Germline CDR1 is SGHNT and CDR2 is YYREEE (reference sequence). V shed 4 bases, J shed 9 bases, and the junction held 12 bases outside the gene matches. The CDR3 sequence is CASSATGLGVAEQFF. CDR3 nucleotides: TGTGCCAGCAGCGCCACGGGACTAGGCGTGGCTGAGCAGTTCTTC.

V usage is TRBV2 and J usage is TRBJ1-5; maybe TRBD1 (6 bases). This CDR3 comprises 15 residues. V dropped 4 bases and J dropped 0 bases, with 10 bases sitting between them. Germline CDR1 and CDR2: SNHLY and FYNNEI. The CDR3 region is CASSASQGSNQPQHF. The CDR3, as DNA: TGTGCCAGCAGTGCGTCACAGGGTAGCAATCAGCCCCAGCATTTT.

In its sample, this clone was seen a few times. The chain links TRBV2 to TRBJ2-7; tentative D call: TRBD2 (6 bases). Deletions cut 3 bases from V and 3 bases from J, with 12 bases between. The germline V gene has CDR1 SNHLY and CDR2 FYNNEI. CDR3 length equals 14 residues. CDR3 in DNA: TGTGCCAGCAGTGATTGGACGGGGGACTACGAGCAGTACTTC. It yields the protein CASSDWTGDYEQYF.

The chain has TRBV6-6 and TRBJ1-2, with 9 bases fitting TRBD1. This CDR3 region has 15 residues. J was trimmed by 7 bases and V by 7 bases; bases with no gene match: 13. The germline V gene has CDR1 MNHNY and CDR2 SVGAGI (reference sequence). The CDR3 nucleotides read TGTGCCAGCACCGAAAACAGGGGGCGCGACTTTGGCTACACCTTC. Protein product: CASTENRGRDFGYTF.

The sample holds one count of this clone. This sequence joins TRBV4-2 and TRBJ2-7, with 12 positions matching TRBD1. Per the germline V gene, CDR1 is LGHNA and CDR2 is YNFKEQ. Losses at the gene ends were 4 bases for V and 5 bases for J; bases not matched to a gene: 12. This CDR3 is 17 amino acids long. The CDR3 protein is CASSPTPGQGAPHEQYF. The CDR3, as DNA: TGTGCCAGCAGCCCGACGCCGGGACAGGGGGCCCCCCACGAGCAGTACTTC.

The chain joins TRBV19 to TRBJ1-6; 7 bases are shared with TRBD1. The junction had 9 bases not matched to a gene; V was cut back by 8 bases and J by 5 bases. CDR3 length equals 15 residues. CDR1 LNHDA and CDR2 SQIVND come from the germline V gene (reference sequence). DNA for the CDR3: TGTGCCAGTGCTCCGCGGGACAGAAATAATTCACCCCTCCACTTT. Translation: CASAPRDRNNSPLHF.

This sequence joins TRBV4-3 and TRBJ2-6; D gene uncertain. V was cut by 0 bases and J by 1 base, with 7 bases left in between. Germline V gene lookup returns CDR1 LGHNA and CDR2 YSLEER. The CDR3 is made up of 16 amino acids. This CDR3 is CASSQDLGSGANVLTF. CDR3 DNA sequence: TGCGCCAGCAGCCAAGATCTCGGTTCTGGGGCCAACGTCCTGACTTTC.

The chain recombines TRBV7-9 with TRBJ1-2; maybe TRBD1 (5 bases). The length of the CDR3 is 17 residues. CDR1 is SEHNR, CDR2 FQNEAQ, per germline (reference sequence). Trimming shortened V by 4 bases and J by 3 bases, and 21 bases separated the two germline ends. The CDR3: CASSSKTRRGDHYGYTF. CDR3 in DNA: TGTGCCAGCAGCTCAAAAACAAGGAGGGGAGATCACTATGGCTACACCTTC. Based on the CDR3 plus reference TRBV7-9 and TRBJ1-2, the full variable domain is DTGVSQNPRHKITKRGQNVTFRCDPISEHNRLYWYRQTLGQGPEFLTYFQNEAQLEKSRLLSDRFSAERPKGSFSTLEIQRTEQGDSAMYLCASSSKTRRGDHYGYTFGSGTRLTVV.

This sequence joins TRBV11-2 and TRBJ2-7, with 7 nucleotides matching TRBD1. CDR3 length: 13 amino acids. With V trimmed by 6 bases and J by 4 bases, 6 bases remained unmatched. CDR1 SGHAT and CDR2 FQNNGV come from the germline V gene. CDR3 DNA: TGTGCCAGCAGTACCGGGACAGCATACGAGCAGTACTTC. Protein sequence: CASSTGTAYEQYF.

A single count supports this clone. The rearrangement uses TRBV5-6 and TRBJ1-6; D perhaps matches TRBD1 (5 bases). V was pared by 4 bases and J by 0 bases, with 8 bases between. CDR1 and CDR2 from the germline V gene are SGHDT and YYEEEE. This CDR3 has 15 amino acids. CDR3 loop: CASSPDSSYNSPLHF. The CDR3 DNA is TGTGCCAGCAGCCCCGACAGCTCCTATAATTCACCCCTCCACTTT.

The chain has TRBV7-2 and TRBJ2-3, with 13 nucleotides matching TRBD2. Germline assignment: CDR1 SGHTA and CDR2 FQGNSA. After removal of 1 base from V and 2 bases from J, the junction contained 9 bases not matched to a gene. CDR3 length: 19 amino acids. This chain's CDR3 is CASSLVRLAGGRHTDTQYF. CDR3 bases: TGTGCCAGCAGCTTAGTCAGACTAGCGGGGGGTCGTCACACAGATACGCAGTATTTT.

The chain has TRBV18 and TRBJ1-1, with D possibly TRBD1 on 5 matching bases. Germline assignment: CDR1 KGHSH and CDR2 LQKENI. The CDR3 runs 17 residues. Trimming pared 1 base from V and 1 base from J, leaving 16 bases between. DNA of the CDR3: TGTGCCAGCTCACCACGGCAGGGAGGGGTCGAGAACACTGAAGCTTTCTTT. This translates into CASSPRQGGVENTEAFF.

The chain joins TRBV6-5 to TRBJ1-1; 9 nucleotides line up with TRBD1. Germline-derived CDR1 and CDR2 are MNHEY and SVGAGI. CDR3 length: 16 residues. V shed 0 bases, J shed 6 bases, and the junction held 8 bases outside the gene matches. CDR3 sequence: CASSYSGTGWGAEAFF. The CDR3 coding sequence is TGTGCCAGCAGTTACTCGGGGACAGGGTGGGGGGCTGAAGCTTTCTTT.

V gene TRBV25-1 combines with J gene TRBJ2-3; D is undetermined. V lost 3 bases and J 2 bases, leaving 9 bases between the germline ends. The CDR3 spans 14 residues. The germline V gene has CDR1 MGHDK and CDR2 SYGVNS. CDR3 sequence (DNA): TGTGCCAGCAGTGATCTCTCCTCCACAGATACGCAGTATTTT. It translates to CASSDLSSTDTQYF.

The J gene is TRBJ2-7, the V gene TRBV6-5; TRBD1 aligns across 11 bases. The CDR3 is 15 amino acids. The trim removed 5 bases at V and 2 bases at J, leaving 5 bases unmatched. Germline V gene lookup returns CDR1 MNHEY and CDR2 SVGAGI. CDR3: CASSPGTGGTYEQYF. CDR3 DNA: TGTGCCAGCAGTCCCGGGACAGGGGGGACCTACGAGCAGTACTTC.

The chain is built from TRBV5-1 and TRBJ2-5; D is unresolved. Germline CDR1 is SGHRS and CDR2 is YFSETQ. This CDR3 is 13 amino acids long. The V end lost 0 bases, the J end lost 4 bases, and 7 bases lay between the germline ends. This CDR3 reads CASSLERRETQYF. CDR3 coding DNA: TGCGCCAGCAGCTTGGAGAGGCGAGAGACCCAGTACTTC.